Following are 16 T cell receptor beta chains from one sample sequenced in a study of T-cell memory formation after mild COVID-19. TCRdb passed the 5' RACE reads through MiXCR, listing each CDR3 protein once. The table lists 130,000 to 150,000 distinct CDR3 sequences, about 6% of them singletons. Sequencing was carried out using PBMCs or a T cell subset sorted from them (not recorded which). These receptor sequences come from an adult woman who had mild COVID-19 (a few samples of this study predate the infection). Cell type and time point are not known.

The chain uses TRBV20-1 and TRBJ1-2; TRBD1 aligns across 8 bases. The CDR3 consists of 13 residues. After removal of 4 bases from V and 4 bases from J, the junction contained 5 bases not matched to a gene. Germline V gene sequence: CDR1 DFQATT, CDR2 SNEGSKA (reference sequence). Here the CDR3 reads CSATRGLGYGYTF. CDR3 DNA: TGCAGTGCTACCAGGGGGCTGGGCTATGGCTACACCTTC.

This clonotype was observed many times. V is TRBV5-5 and J is TRBJ2-1; 8 nucleotides agree with TRBD2. The germline CDR1 and CDR2 sequences are SGHKS and YYEKEE (reference sequence). J gave up 9 bases and V 4 bases, and 15 bases lay outside the gene matches. The CDR3 totals 16 residues. CDR3 region: CASSRRSGDYLGEQFF. DNA for the CDR3: TGTGCCAGCAGCCGGCGTAGCGGGGACTACCTCGGTGAGCAGTTCTTC.

This clonotype was detected ten times or more. This rearrangement joins TRBV4-3 to TRBJ2-4; perhaps TRBD1 as D (6 bases). CDR3 length equals 15 residues. Germline CDR1 is LGHNA and CDR2 is YSLEER. V lost 0 bases, J lost 6 bases, and 12 bases lay in between. The CDR3 spells CASSQDGRGGNIQYF. CDR3 sequence (DNA): TGCGCCAGCAGCCAAGACGGTCGAGGGGGAAACATTCAGTACTTC.

This clonotype appeared many times. CDR3 in DNA: TGTGCCAGCAGTCCCCCCTTCTGGAGTGGTTCCTACAATGAGCAGTTCTTC. It codes for CASSPPFWSGSYNEQFF. This sequence joins TRBV12-3 or TRBV12-4 and TRBJ2-1; D remains unclear. Trimming took off 5 bases at V and 1 base at J, with 18 bases between the two ends. The length of the CDR3 is 17 residues.

This clonotype was detected many times. The J gene is TRBJ2-5, the V gene TRBV4-2; 8 bases map to TRBD2. The germline V gene has CDR1 LGHNA and CDR2 YNFKEQ. J gave up 4 bases and V 3 bases, and 7 bases lay outside the gene matches. CDR3 length: 15 residues. CDR3 nucleotide sequence: TGTGCCAGCAGCCACGGGACTAGGGGTGGAGAGACCCAGTACTTC. It translates to CASSHGTRGGETQYF.

This clonotype was found many times. V gene TRBV7-2 combines with J gene TRBJ2-3; TRBD1 matches 8 bases. The V gene end was trimmed by 5 bases and the J gene end by 2 bases; junction bases not matched to a gene: 9. Germline CDR1 SGHTA, CDR2 FQGNSA. This CDR3 contains 16 residues. CDR3 DNA: TGTGCCAGCAGCGGTCGACAGGGGACCCCCACAGATACGCAGTATTTT. This sequence encodes CASSGRQGTPTDTQYF.

The chain couples TRBV2 to TRBJ2-5; TRBD1 or TRBD2 may be the D gene (5 bases each). V was clipped by 6 bases and J by 1 base, with 15 bases between them. Germline V gene data show CDR1 as SNHLY and CDR2 as FYNNEI. The CDR3 runs to 15 residues. The CDR3 spells CASSRGAAGQETQYF. The CDR3 nucleotides read TGTGCCAGCAGCCGAGGGGCAGCCGGCCAAGAGACCCAGTACTTC.

The chain couples TRBV3-1 to TRBJ2-7; 10 positions agree with TRBD2. Germline CDR1 is LGHDT and CDR2 is YNNKEL (reference sequence). The CDR3 runs 15 residues. The J segment lost 3 bases and the V segment lost 9 bases, leaving 11 bases of the junction unmatched. The CDR3 loop is CARSGLAGALYEQYF. DNA for the CDR3: TGTGCCAGAAGCGGGCTAGCGGGAGCCCTCTACGAGCAGTACTTC.

J is TRBJ2-5 and V is TRBV12-3 or TRBV12-4, with D unclear. V lost 7 bases to trimming and J lost 5 bases, with 17 bases between them. The CDR3 is made up of 14 amino acids. CDR3 bases: TGTGCCAGCACCTTCGCAGCGAAAGGGGAGACCCAGTACTTC. Translated, it gives CASTFAAKGETQYF.

This chain uses TRBV12-3 or TRBV12-4 with TRBJ1-1; weak D call: TRBD1 (5 bases). Deletions cut 5 bases from V and 5 bases from J, with 18 bases between. This CDR3 contains 15 residues. The CDR3: CASSLVTGVMTEAFF. The CDR3 DNA reads TGTGCCAGCAGTCTTGTAACAGGCGTAATGACTGAAGCTTTCTTT.

The chain has TRBV2 and TRBJ1-2; D is ambiguous. CDR3 length: 11 amino acids. Germline V gene sequence: CDR1 SNHLY, CDR2 FYNNEI. CDR3 nucleotide sequence: TGTGCAGGGAGGTGGTCCTATGGCTACACCTTC. It specifies CAGRWSYGYTF.

This clonotype was seen repeatedly, ten times or more. This chain uses TRBV6-2 or TRBV6-3 with TRBJ1-2, with D maybe TRBD1 (5 bases). V lost 6 bases, J lost 2 bases, and 28 bases lay in between. Germline V gene sequence: CDR1 MNHEY, CDR2 SVGEGT. The CDR3 loop spans 19 amino acids. The CDR3 DNA follows: TGTGCCAGCAGCTTCGTTCCGGACACCCCATATTCAGCAAACTATGGCTACACCTTC. It translates to CASSFVPDTPYSANYGYTF.

At least ten counts were recorded for this clonotype. The V and J genes are TRBV5-1 and TRBJ1-4, with 7 bases aligning to TRBD1. This CDR3 comprises 16 residues. Germline CDR1 is SGHRS and CDR2 is YFSETQ. V lost 0 bases and J lost 0; bases outside the gene matches: 2. The CDR3 region is CASSLGQGATNEKLFF. The CDR3 nucleotides read TGCGCCAGCAGCTTGGGACAGGGTGCAACTAATGAAAAACTGTTTTTT.

This clonotype was seen a few times. The chain uses TRBV4-2 and TRBJ1-2, with D maybe TRBD1 (5 bases). CDR3 size: 18 residues. Trimming cost V 7 bases and J 4 bases, with 28 bases left between them. CDR1 and CDR2 (germline): LGHNA, YNFKEQ. The CDR3 bases are TGTGCCAGCACCAGGGAGTTCGGGGTCTTAGTCGGTACCTATGGCTACACCTTC. Residues: CASTREFGVLVGTYGYTF.

V usage is TRBV24-1 and J usage is TRBJ1-1, with 9 bases matching TRBD1. Germline CDR1 KGHDR, CDR2 SFDVKD. The CDR3 totals 16 residues. After removal of 2 bases from V and 1 base from J, the junction contained 4 bases not matched to a gene. CDR3 coding DNA: TGTGCCACCAGTGATTCCACGACAGGGGGGAACACTGAAGCTTTCTTT. It encodes CATSDSTTGGNTEAFF.

The rearrangement uses TRBV5-5 and TRBJ2-1; 9 bases align to TRBD2. CDR1 and CDR2 (germline): SGHKS, YYEKEE (reference sequence). The CDR3 has 19 residues. V lost 0 bases to trimming and J lost 0 bases; unmatched junction nucleotides: 10. The CDR3 bases are TGTGCCAGCAGCTTGGTCCCGGCAATTAGCGGGAGCTCCTACAATGAGCAGTTCTTC. It specifies CASSLVPAISGSSYNEQFF. Filled out from reference TRBV5-5 and TRBJ2-1, the complete variable domain reads DAGVTQSPTHLIKTRGQQVTLRCSPISGHKSVSWYQQVLGQGPQFIFQYYEKEERGRGNFPDRFSARQFPNYSSELNVNALLLGDSALYLCASSLVPAISGSSYNEQFFGPGTRLTVL.